One TCR beta chain is described in this entry. Reverse transcription of roughly 0.5 to 1 ug RNA was performed with random hexamers. In TCRdb, the immunoSEQ multiplex PCR reads were re-called with MiXCR into one record per CDR3 protein. The sample holds 150,000 to 190,000 distinct CDR3 sequences, 85% to 95% seen once. The record originates from a study of CD8 T cells in Susac syndrome. CDR3 size: 12 residues. With 2 bases removed from V and 9 bases from J, the gap between germline ends came to 13 bases. Germline V lookup: CDR1 SQVTM, CDR2 ANQGSEA. The study sequenced TCR beta in blood CD8+ and CD4+ T cells.

The sample consisted of CD8+ T cells from PBMCs. The chain couples TRBV29-1 to TRBJ1-2; D may be TRBD1 (6 bases). The clonotype comes from a human donor with multiple sclerosis. The CDR3 reads CSVETRRDSYTF. The CDR3 DNA is TGCAGCGTTGAAACCCGCCGGGACAGCTACACCTTC.